This T cell receptor (beta chain) stems from a study of shared clonotypes between healthy human individuals. In regard to this clone: Its antigen remains unknown. A read error may produce the germline difference seen at one junction end.

Points from the study as a whole: Of the naive CD4 clonotypes, 4% to 5% were shared across several donors.

Each of the donors was a healthy adult who was HIV-negative and had not had a recent acute infection or vaccination. The CDR3 totals 15 residues. The germline CDR1 and CDR2 sequences are LNHDA and SQIVND (reference sequence). Clones were sequenced by immunoSEQ multiplex PCR, and TCRdb holds only the in-frame ones, with some missing. The repertoire has around 370,000 clones, 96% of them found once; the top ten carry around 0.3%. This TCR was recovered from a man aged 30 to 45 in good health. Sequenced input: memory CD8+ T cells sorted from blood. Subset meaning: CD45RO+ cells pooled with CCR7-negative TemRA cells. The chain employs TRBV19 and TRBJ2-7; D may be TRBD2 (6 bases). CDR3 in amino acids: CASRWVRESSHEQYF. The CDR3 coding sequence is TGTGCCAGTAGATGGGTGCGGGAATCCTCCCACGAGCAGTACTTC.